The rows below give T cell receptor beta chains drawn from one sample of a study of identical twins. One entry per CDR3 protein, called by TCRdb with MiXCR from the 5' RACE reads. The sample contains more than 1.5 million distinct CDR3 sequences, roughly 35% of which appear only once. Sequenced input: cord blood. Every receptor here comes from a newborn girl in good health. CDR3s include the opening cysteine and the closing phenylalanine or tryptophan. The D gene is left open where the match is weak. Expanded clones get a size class; other rows say once, few or many, or leave the size out.

d_call clone_size j_call v_call cdr3_aa cdr3_nt
TRBD2 once TRBJ2-3 TRBV7-2 CASSSDRALSGRSTDTQYF TGTGCCAGCAGCTCCGACAGGGCCCTTAGCGGGAGGAGCACAGATACGCAGTATTTT
TRBD2 - TRBJ2-7 TRBV20-1 CSAGTTRSYEQYF TGCAGTGCCGGGACTACCCGCTCCTACGAGCAGTACTTC
- - TRBJ1-2 TRBV27 CASSLQGQNLYGYTF TGTGCCAGCAGTTTACAGGGCCAAAACCTATATGGCTACACCTTC
TRBD2 few TRBJ2-1 TRBV9 CASSVDGLAGNEQFF TGTGCCAGCAGCGTCGACGGACTAGCGGGAAATGAGCAGTTCTTC
- - TRBJ2-1 TRBV2 CASSVLEQFF TGTGCCAGCAGTGTACTAGAGCAGTTCTTC
- few TRBJ2-7 TRBV2 CASSGLIPSYEQYF TGTGCCAGCAGTGGACTGATACCCTCCTACGAGCAGTACTTC
TRBD2 - TRBJ2-1 TRBV25-1 CATQEGGVHNEQFF TGTGCCACCCAGGAGGGAGGGGTCCACAATGAGCAGTTCTTC
- - TRBJ1-5 TRBV12-3/TRBV12-4 CASSRERGGYQPQHF TGTGCCAGCAGCCGAGAAAGGGGCGGGTATCAGCCCCAGCATTTT
TRBD1 - TRBJ1-4 TRBV2 CASSDLTTGTTNEKLFF TGTGCCAGCAGTGACTTAACGACAGGGACAACTAATGAAAAACTGTTTTTT
- - TRBJ2-3 TRBV12-3/TRBV12-4 CASSLYGQGKRADVQYF TGTGCCAGCAGTTTATACGGGCAGGGAAAAAGAGCGGATGTGCAATATTTT
TRBD2 - TRBJ2-2 TRBV29-1 CSVGGTSGGSGELFF TGCAGCGTTGGGGGGACTAGCGGGGGTTCCGGGGAGCTGTTTTTT
TRBD1 once TRBJ1-1 TRBV20-1 CSARTGGRTEAFF TGCAGTGCTAGGACAGGGGGCAGGACTGAAGCTTTCTTT
- few TRBJ2-1 TRBV5-6 CASSYRLHEQFF TGTGCCAGCAGCTACCGACTACATGAGCAGTTCTTC
- - TRBJ1-5 TRBV6-1 CASRVGNGNQPQHF TGTGCCAGCAGAGTGGGTAATGGCAATCAGCCCCAGCATTTT
- many TRBJ2-1 TRBV28 CASSGGYEQFF TGTGCCAGCAGTGGTGGCTATGAGCAGTTCTTC
TRBD2 few TRBJ2-3 TRBV28 CASSLTRLAGGGDTQYF TGTGCCAGCAGTTTGACGCGGCTAGCGGGAGGGGGGGATACGCAGTATTTT
TRBD1 - TRBJ1-1 TRBV27 CASSTGQGTEAFF TGTGCCAGCAGTACGGGACAGGGAACTGAAGCTTTCTTT
- many TRBJ2-7 TRBV20-1 CSASPASSPYEQYF TGCAGTGCTAGCCCTGCTAGTTCCCCCTACGAGCAGTACTTC
TRBD2 - TRBJ2-3 TRBV2 CASPGLATDTRYF TGTGCCAGCCCGGGACTAGCTACAGATACGCGGTATTTT
- - TRBJ2-1 TRBV2 CASMISTYSEQFF TGTGCCAGCATGATTAGCACCTACAGTGAGCAGTTCTTC
TRBD1 few TRBJ2-1 TRBV20-1 CSARAPGQGYNEQFF TGCAGTGCTAGGGCACCGGGACAGGGCTACAATGAGCAGTTCTTC
- few TRBJ2-7 TRBV5-1 CASSPGSHSYEQYF TGCGCCAGCAGCCCGGGGAGTCACTCCTACGAGCAGTACTTC
- few TRBJ1-2 TRBV25-1 CASTGGPDYGYTF TGTGCCAGCACCGGGGGACCTGACTATGGCTACACCTTC
TRBD2 - TRBJ2-7 TRBV5-4 CASSLLVGGGSYEQYF TGTGCCAGCAGCTTGCTCGTTGGGGGGGGCTCCTACGAGCAGTACTTC
- few TRBJ2-1 TRBV5-1 CASSAGTARSSYNEQFF TGCGCCAGCAGCGCTGGGACCGCCCGTAGCTCCTACAATGAGCAGTTCTTC
TRBD1 few TRBJ1-4 TRBV5-4 CASSFLILGTGFEKLFF TGTGCCAGCAGCTTCCTCATATTGGGGACAGGGTTTGAAAAACTGTTTTTT
- few TRBJ2-5 TRBV4-2 CASSQDSLARETQYF TGTGCCAGCAGCCAAGATTCGCTAGCCCGGGAGACCCAGTACTTC
TRBD2 - TRBJ2-1 TRBV20-1 CSATPRGTSVNEQFF TGCAGTGCCACCCCACGGGGGACTAGCGTCAATGAGCAGTTCTTC